This TCR beta chain was identified during a study of blood T cell repertoires in COVID-19. Cohort assignment relied on participant-reported clinical history. How the authors handled the data: How many nucleated cells were present was estimated from reference gene primer amplification. Data came from immunoSEQ multiplex PCR; TCRdb stores just in-frame clones and leaves some out. V and J calls and clone size are given by that table; D and trimming were obtained from the DNA. The top ten clones hold around 1.1% of a sample with roughly 300,000 clones, more than 80% of them seen once. In germline, CDR1 is KGHSH, CDR2 LQKENI. V lost 2 bases to trimming and J lost 0 bases, with 10 bases between them. The CDR3 length is 15 residues.

The sample comprised PBMCs or T cells enriched from blood (not recorded which). This clonotype originated in a woman aged 25 to 45 who had recovered from COVID-19. This chain uses TRBV18 with TRBJ2-5; TRBD2 might be the D (5 bases). The CDR3 here is CASSPARGYQETQYF. The CDR3, as DNA: TGTGCCAGCTCACCAGCACGGGGATACCAAGAGACCCAGTACTTC.